The 14 T cell receptor beta chains presented below share a single source sample, sequenced in a study of blood T cell repertoires in COVID-19. Clones were sequenced by immunoSEQ multiplex PCR, and TCRdb holds only the in-frame ones, with some missing. The sample carries about 210,000 clones, around 84% recorded once. What was sequenced was peripheral blood. The receptors come from a woman at least 80 years old with acute or convalescent COVID-19.

The genes are TRBV5-1 and TRBJ2-3; D not resolved. Trimming shortened V by 0 bases and J by 5 bases, and 10 bases separated the two germline ends. This CDR3 contains 14 residues. Germline-derived CDR1 and CDR2 are SGHRS and YFSETQ. The CDR3 sequence: CASSLDSGGDTQYF. CDR3 in DNA: TGCGCCAGCAGCTTGGATTCCGGCGGAGATACGCAGTATTTT.

This clone was seen once. The chain recombines TRBV5-1 with TRBJ1-2; D not resolved. Germline CDR1 and CDR2: SGHRS and YFSETQ. This CDR3 is 14 amino acids long. V lost 0 bases and J 1 base, leaving 7 bases between the germline ends. The CDR3, as DNA: TGCGCCAGCAGCTTGGACCAGGATAACTATGGCTACACCTTC. Residues: CASSLDQDNYGYTF.

The sample holds a few counts of this clone. V is TRBV18 and J is TRBJ1-1; 7 nucleotides align to TRBD1. There are 13 residues in the CDR3. Per germline, CDR1 KGHSH and CDR2 LQKENI. The V segment lost 3 bases and the J segment 7 bases; nucleotides outside the gene matches: 5. As DNA, the CDR3 is TGTGCCAGCTCACCTGGGACAGATATTGAAGCTTTCTTT. The encoded protein is CASSPGTDIEAFF.

This clone was observed a handful of times. This chain uses TRBV2 with TRBJ1-3, with a possible D match to TRBD1 (5 bases). V was trimmed by 3 bases and J by 4 bases, leaving 7 bases between them. This CDR3 is built from 13 residues. Per the germline V gene, CDR1 is SNHLY and CDR2 is FYNNEI. The CDR3 region has the DNA TGTGCCAGCAGTGAGCAGGGAGGAAACACCATATATTTT. Translating it yields CASSEQGGNTIYF.

The chain couples TRBV6-1 to TRBJ2-7; D is possibly TRBD1 (5 bases). Germline V gives CDR1 MNHNS, CDR2 SASEGT. The V and J ends lost 3 bases and 3 bases respectively, with 9 bases between them. The length of the CDR3 is 13 residues. CDR3 nucleotide sequence: TGTGCCAGCAGTGATGCCCAGGGCTACGAGCAGTACTTC. This translates into CASSDAQGYEQYF.

A note on this clone: The germline gene is not matched at one end of the junction; a read error may be the cause. CDR3 in amino acids: CARSLSGTESFGF. For the CDR3, the DNA is TGCGCCAGGAGTCTATCCGGGACAGAGAGTTTCGGGTTT. This chain joins TRBV10-1 and TRBJ1-1; TRBD1 aligns across 7 bases. Germline V lookup: CDR1 WNHNN, CDR2 SYGVQD (reference sequence). This CDR3 contains 13 residues.

This clone appeared once. The chain is built from TRBV18 and TRBJ1-2, with TRBD1 identical over 8 bases. J gave up 7 bases and V 2 bases, and 6 bases lay outside the gene matches. Germline V gene data show CDR1 as KGHSH and CDR2 as LQKENI. CDR3 length: 14 amino acids. CDR3 DNA sequence: TGTGCCAGCTCACCAACGGACAGGGAGACTGGCTACACCTTC. This gives the protein CASSPTDRETGYTF.

This chain joins TRBV27 and TRBJ2-1; 13 nucleotides agree with TRBD2. Trimming cost V 4 bases and J 4 bases; bases outside gene matches: 10. The V gene's germline CDR1 is MNHEY and CDR2 SMNVEV (reference sequence). The CDR3 spans 18 residues. CDR3 amino acids: CASSSTPGLAGEYNEQFF. CDR3 nucleotide sequence: TGTGCCAGCAGTTCTACCCCCGGACTAGCGGGAGAGTACAATGAGCAGTTCTTC.

The table lists this clone with a few counts. V is TRBV24-1 and J is TRBJ1-6, with a tentative D call TRBD1 (6 bases). V was trimmed by 3 bases and J by 0 bases, leaving 14 bases between them. The CDR3 sequence is 18 residues long. The germline gives CDR1 KGHDR, CDR2 SFDVKD. CDR3 nucleotides: TGTGCCACCAGTGATCTTCCTAGGGGGAGCTCCTATAATTCACCCCTCCACTTT. This gives the protein CATSDLPRGSSYNSPLHF.

This chain links TRBV5-1 with TRBJ2-2; D is possibly TRBD2 (5 bases). The CDR3 runs 16 residues. With 3 bases removed from V and 8 bases from J, the gap between germline ends came to 20 bases. Looked up from germline, CDR1 is SGHRS and CDR2 is YFSETQ. Here the CDR3 reads CASSSLTSSSSGELFF. The DNA for the CDR3 is TGCGCCAGCAGCTCCCTAACTAGTAGTAGTTCTGGGGAGCTGTTTTTT.

This clone was observed a few times. At one end, the junction sequence differs from germline, possibly due to a read error. CDR3 nucleotide sequence: TGTGCCAGCAGCTTGGCTTCTTCGGGTTTCGAGTTACGGCTCTTC. It codes for CASSLASSGFELRLF. This chain connects TRBV5-4 to TRBJ2-1; the D is unclear. Germline V lookup: CDR1 SGHNT, CDR2 YYREEE (reference sequence). The CDR3 spans 15 residues.

V and J are TRBV5-1 and TRBJ1-4, with D uncertain. This CDR3 has 15 residues. Germline V gene sequence: CDR1 SGHRS, CDR2 YFSETQ. V shed 1 base and J shed 0 bases, with 7 bases lying between them. The CDR3 spells CASSLTPATNEKLFF. CDR3 sequence (DNA): TGCGCCAGCAGCTTGACACCCGCAACTAATGAAAAACTGTTTTTT.

V usage is TRBV28 and J usage is TRBJ1-2, with a weak D call TRBD1 (6 bases). V lost 7 bases, J lost 2 bases, and 14 bases lay in between. Germline V gene data show CDR1 as MDHEN and CDR2 as SYDVKM. This CDR3 contains 14 residues. The CDR3 protein is CASTRDMMNYGYTF. The CDR3 bases are TGTGCCAGCACCAGGGACATGATGAACTATGGCTACACCTTC.

The chain employs TRBV9 and TRBJ1-3, with 7 bases fitting TRBD1. This CDR3 comprises 15 residues. V shed 3 bases and J 7 bases; nucleotides not matched to a gene: 10. The germline CDR1 and CDR2 sequences are SGDLS and YYNGEE. CDR3 nucleotide sequence: TGTGCCAGCAGCGCGGGGACAGTACGTCTCAACACCATATATTTT. Its translation is CASSAGTVRLNTIYF.